The clone carrying this TCR beta chain appeared a few times. The antigen remains unidentified. The data originate from a study of cytomegalovirus exposure and HLA in healthy donors. Study context: Of the donors genotyped, several hundred in all, about 82% fell in the Caucasian-associated ancestry cluster. Regarding the study as a whole: In a later analysis, at a false discovery rate of 0.05, about 15,000 TCR beta sequences were associated with HLA alleles. Roughly even sequencing depth across donors was the assumption behind the presence/absence analyses.

The V gene end was trimmed by 3 bases and the J gene end by 5 bases; junction bases not matched to a gene: 4. Germline values: CDR1 SEHNR, CDR2 FQNEAQ (reference sequence). The CDR3 covers 15 residues. PCR was performed using 60 Vbeta and 13 Jbeta primers. Source study methods: Later analysis identified tens of millions of unique TCR beta chains, 10 million to 12 million shared. This table comes from immunoSEQ multiplex PCR, and its TCRdb copy is limited to in-frame clones, with some not included. The V and J calls and clone size were taken over from that table, and D and trimming were inferred from the DNA. The sample consists of about 180,000 clones, approximately 80% of them appearing once.

This chain connects TRBV7-9 to TRBJ2-7; 13 bases match TRBD2. This sequence originates from a girl aged 10 to 17 in good health and CMV-seropositive. Sequencing was carried out using PBMCs. This chain's CDR3 is CASSLGTSGNHEQYF. CDR3 bases: TGTGCCAGCAGCTTGGGGACTAGCGGGAATCACGAGCAGTACTTC.